A selection of T cell receptor beta chains follows, all from one sample in a study of blood T cell repertoires in COVID-19. Data came from immunoSEQ multiplex PCR; TCRdb stores just in-frame clones and leaves some out. The repertoire includes about 46,000 clones, 80% to 90% of them detected once, and more than 25% sits in the top ten. The sequenced sample was peripheral blood. The source of these receptors is a woman of 80 years or more with COVID-19, enrolled during active disease. Each CDR3 is given with its conserved first and last residue. Each record gives: V gene, clone size, D gene, J gene, CDR3 protein, CDR3 DNA. D genes are given only for firm matches. Rows give clone size only sometimes, using once, few, many, or a class for an expanded clone.

>TRBV10-3|-|TRBD1|TRBJ2-7
CAISVDRGGEQYF
TGTGCCATCAGTGTAGACAGGGGTGGCGAGCAGTACTTC
>TRBV21-1|-|-|TRBJ2-1
CASSPGVGEDSYNEQFF
TGTGCCAGCAGTCCGGGGGTCGGGGAGGACTCCTACAATGAGCAGTTCTTC
>TRBV27|-|-|TRBJ2-3
CASSLNTGRDTQYF
TGTGCCAGCAGTTTGAATACAGGGAGAGATACGCAGTATTTT
>TRBV7-2|-|TRBD2|TRBJ2-5
CASSLGAGNQETQYF
TGTGCCAGCAGCTTAGGAGCGGGGAACCAAGAGACCCAGTACTTC
>TRBV10-3|-|-|TRBJ2-7
CAITHDPRAYEQYF
TGTGCCATCACCCATGACCCCCGGGCCTACGAGCAGTACTTC
>TRBV5-1|once|TRBD2|TRBJ2-5
CASSRLAGGQETQYF
TGCGCCAGCAGTAGACTAGCGGGGGGCCAAGAGACCCAGTACTTC
>TRBV7-9|-|TRBD2|TRBJ2-7
CASSLAGVAYEQYF
TGTGCCAGCTCCCTAGCGGGAGTGGCGTACGAGCAGTACTTC
>TRBV2|-|TRBD1|TRBJ1-1
CASRGQGITEAFF
TGTGCCAGCAGGGGACAGGGTATTACTGAAGCTTTCTTT
>TRBV12-5|-|-|TRBJ2-2
CASVRGDTGELFF
TGTGCTAGTGTCAGGGGGGATACCGGGGAGCTGTTTTTT
>TRBV29-1|-|-|TRBJ2-1
CSAGFGGINEQFF
TGCAGCGCAGGATTCGGGGGTATCAATGAGCAGTTCTTC
>TRBV4-2|-|TRBD2|TRBJ2-2
CASSQVLAGEAGELFF
TGTGCCAGCAGCCAAGTGCTAGCGGGAGAAGCCGGGGAGCTGTTTTTT
>TRBV7-2|once|-|TRBJ2-7
CASSLGDGGLYEQYF
TGTGCCAGCAGCCTTGGGGACGGGGGGCTGTACGAGCAGTACTTC
>TRBV5-1|-|-|TRBJ2-7
CASSLVGGQGYEQYF
TGCGCCAGCAGCTTGGTGGGGGGGCAAGGCTACGAGCAGTACTTC
>TRBV28|-|TRBD1|TRBJ1-1
CASSMTGGWGTEAFF
TGTGCCAGCAGCATGACAGGGGGCTGGGGGACTGAAGCTTTCTTT
>TRBV7-9|-|TRBD1|TRBJ2-5
CASSFVTGTDQYF
TGTGCCAGCAGCTTCGTGACAGGGACAGACCAGTACTTC
>TRBV7-8|few|TRBD1|TRBJ1-1
CASSFEGTGGPTEAFF
TGTGCCAGCAGCTTTGAAGGGACAGGGGGCCCCACTGAAGCTTTCTTT
>TRBV2|-|-|TRBJ2-3
CASSDYWTQYF
TGTGCCAGCAGTGACTATTGGACGCAGTATTTT
>TRBV7-8|-|TRBD1|TRBJ1-5
CASSLVGQGAGQPQHF
TGTGCCAGCAGCTTAGTGGGACAGGGGGCCGGACAGCCCCAGCATTTT
>TRBV27|once|TRBD2|TRBJ2-3
CASSLSAGGTDTQYF
TGTGCCAGCAGTTTATCGGCGGGGGGCACAGATACGCAGTATTTT
>TRBV7-9|-|-|TRBJ2-1
CASSPPPQGPGFYNEQFF
TGTGCCAGCAGCCCACCACCCCAGGGGCCTGGGTTCTACAATGAGCAGTTCTTC
>TRBV7-3|-|TRBD2|TRBJ2-7
CASSRWGGSTYEQYF
TGTGCCAGCAGCCGTTGGGGAGGGAGTACCTACGAGCAGTACTTC
>TRBV10-3|-|-|TRBJ2-5
CAISEYRDLGQETQYF
TGTGCCATCAGTGAGTACAGGGATTTGGGCCAAGAGACCCAGTACTTC
>TRBV19|-|-|TRBJ1-5
CASSRGYSNQPQHF
TGTGCCAGTAGTAGAGGGTATAGCAATCAGCCCCAGCATTTT
>TRBV20-1|-|-|TRBJ2-1
CSASSSAPPYNEQFF
TGCAGTGCTAGTTCCTCTGCGCCCCCTTACAATGAGCAGTTCTTC
>TRBV15|-|-|TRBJ1-3
CATSRDREPTGNTIYF
TGTGCCACCAGCAGAGATCGAGAACCGACTGGAAACACCATATATTTT
>TRBV3-1/TRBV3-2|-|TRBD1|TRBJ2-7
CASSRLTGVGYEQYF
TGTGCCAGCAGTCGCCTTACAGGGGTGGGCTACGAGCAGTACTTC
>TRBV18|-|TRBD2|TRBJ2-1
CASSPWRESNEQFF
TGTGCCAGCTCACCTTGGCGGGAGTCAAATGAGCAGTTCTTC
>TRBV13|few|TRBD2|TRBJ2-7
CASSFGTSGSYEQYF
TGTGCCAGCAGCTTCGGGACTAGCGGGTCCTACGAGCAGTACTTC
>TRBV5-1|-|TRBD1|TRBJ1-6
CASSWTGGGINSPLHF
TGCGCCAGCAGCTGGACAGGGGGGGGTATTAATTCACCCCTCCACTTT
>TRBV3-1/TRBV3-2|-|TRBD2|TRBJ2-3
CASIPSGNTDTQYF
TGTGCCAGCATTCCTAGCGGGAACACAGATACGCAGTATTTT
>TRBV3-1/TRBV3-2|-|-|TRBJ1-5
CASSQGGQAGQPQHF
TGTGCCAGCAGCCAGGGGGGGCAGGCAGGTCAGCCCCAGCATTTT
>TRBV7-3|few|-|TRBJ1-3
CASSAQGSSLSSGNTIYF
TGTGCCAGCTCCGCCCAGGGCTCCTCGCTAAGCTCTGGAAACACCATATATTTT
>TRBV19|-|TRBD2|TRBJ2-7
CASSPTSVGSSYEQYF
TGTGCCAGTAGTCCTACTAGCGTTGGGAGCTCCTACGAGCAGTACTTC
>TRBV25-1|-|-|TRBJ1-1
CASSESGAGNTEAFF
TGTGCCAGCAGTGAATCAGGGGCTGGGAACACTGAAGCTTTCTTT
>TRBV7-2|once|TRBD2|TRBJ2-7
CASTRTSGTYEQYF
TGTGCCAGCACCCGGACTAGCGGAACCTACGAGCAGTACTTC
>TRBV9|-|TRBD1|TRBJ1-4
CASSASDRVNEKLFF
TGTGCCAGCAGCGCCTCGGACAGGGTGAATGAAAAACTGTTTTTT
>TRBV6-5|-|TRBD1|TRBJ1-5
CASSFSTGGNQPQHF
TGTGCCAGCAGTTTCTCGACAGGGGGCAATCAGCCCCAGCATTTT
>TRBV4-2|few|-|TRBJ2-7
CASRRDRTSYEQYF
TGTGCCAGCAGGCGAGACAGGACCTCCTACGAGCAGTACTTC
>TRBV7-3|-|-|TRBJ2-2
CASSHKGGTGELFF
TGTGCCAGCAGCCATAAAGGAGGCACCGGGGAGCTGTTTTTT
>TRBV9|-|-|TRBJ2-2
CASSVASNPRTGELFF
TGTGCCAGCAGCGTAGCGAGTAACCCCAGGACCGGGGAGCTGTTTTTT
>TRBV19|-|TRBD1|TRBJ1-2
CASRNRGNDGYTF
TGTGCCAGTAGAAACAGGGGAAATGATGGCTACACCTTC
>TRBV5-6|once|-|TRBJ2-1
CASSYDSMAALDEQFF
TGTGCCAGCAGCTACGACTCAATGGCGGCCCTTGATGAGCAGTTCTTC
>TRBV3-1/TRBV3-2|once|TRBD2|TRBJ2-1
CASSPGGGSYNEQFF
TGTGCCAGCAGCCCGGGGGGAGGCTCCTACAATGAGCAGTTCTTC